This entry concerns a single TCR beta chain. The data derive from a study of blood T cell repertoires in COVID-19. Study-level information: Acute-phase and convalescent COVID-19 samples originated in the United States, Italy and Spain. PBMCs, B-cell-depleted T cells, or T cells were the source of the cDNA or gDNA that made up the material.

Under the authors' procedure: Quantification of nucleated cells was approximated via reference gene primer amplification. The protocol was immunoSEQ multiplex PCR, while the TCRdb copy is restricted to in-frame clones and leaves out a portion. Clone size and V and J calls were adopted from that table, with D and trimming inferred from the DNA. The data contain some 53,000 clones, 65% to 90% of them singletons. Germline CDR1 reads SQVTM; CDR2 reads ANQGSEA. Trimming shortened V by 1 base and J by 8 bases, and 17 bases separated the two germline ends. The CDR3 is 14 residues long. The chain uses TRBV29-1 and TRBJ1-2; no reliable D call. The clonotype comes from a man in his 70s with acute or convalescent COVID-19. The sequencing sample was made of peripheral blood. The CDR3 sequence: CSVEGGQLTEGYTF. The CDR3 DNA sequence: TGCAGCGTTGAAGGTGGCCAGTTAACAGAGGGCTACACCTTC. Full variable domain (missing parts from reference TRBV29-1 and TRBJ1-2): SAVISQKPSRDICQRGTSLTIQCQVDSQVTMMFWYRQQPGQSLTLIATANQGSEATYESGFVIDKFPISRPNLTFSTLTVSNMSPEDSSIYLCSVEGGQLTEGYTFGSGTRLTVV.